This T cell receptor beta chain came from a study of metastatic and nonmetastatic thyroid tumors. As for the study in general: Repertoires of blood and of tissue (tumor or nodule) from malignant and benign thyroid patients were compared.

CDR3 length equals 15 residues. The trim removed 3 bases at V and 4 bases at J, leaving 5 bases unmatched. Germline CDR1 reads SGDLS; CDR2 reads YYNGEE. Concerning this clone itself: The antigen is unknown.

TCRdb called clones again from the PCR reads with MiXCR. The top ten clones hold about a fifth of a sample with more than 2,500 clones, about 30% of them seen once. No treatment had been given to any patient before thyroid surgery. Overall study findings and caveats: Benign nodules reportedly had significantly lower TCR beta diversity than malignant thyroid tumors in blood and tumor.

V is TRBV9 and J is TRBJ2-1, with 9 bases matching TRBD1. Specimen: tumor tissue. The receptor was derived from a female donor with papillary thyroid cancer or a benign thyroid nodule (not recorded which). Some clones in this sample may be carry-over from other donors' samples. The CDR3 sequence: CASSATGTGYNEQFF. The CDR3, as DNA: TGTGCCAGCAGCGCAACCGGGACAGGGTACAATGAGCAGTTCTTC.